This T cell receptor (beta chain) was obtained from a study of blood T cell repertoires in COVID-19. For the study at large: The United States, Italy and Spain provided the acute and convalescent COVID-19 samples. Sample material is recorded as cDNA or gDNA derived from T cells, B-cell-depleted T cells, or PBMCs.

Source study methods: How many nucleated cells were present was estimated from reference gene primer amplification. The method was immunoSEQ multiplex PCR; TCRdb's version includes in-frame clones alone and lacks a portion of them. V and J calls and clone size come straight from that table; D and trimming were deduced from the DNA. The sample shows under 85,000 clones, about 90% of them seen only once. Per the germline V gene, CDR1 is LNHNV and CDR2 is YYDKDF (reference sequence). CDR3 size: 15 residues. The trim removed 4 bases at V and 1 base at J, leaving 4 bases unmatched. Sequencing was done on a sample of peripheral blood. J is TRBJ2-3 and V is TRBV15, with 8 bases aligning to TRBD1. The TCR comes from a man aged 45 to 65 with acute or convalescent COVID-19. In DNA form, the CDR3 reads TGTGCCACCAGCACCCGGGACAGGCGCACAGATACGCAGTATTTT. This sequence encodes CATSTRDRRTDTQYF.